These T cell receptor beta chains were read from a single sample in a study of response to subunit inactivated influenza vaccine. TCRdb re-called the RT-PCR reads with MiXCR, one entry per CDR3 protein. The sample consists of a few hundred thousand distinct CDR3 sequences, 14% of them appearing once. Specimen: PBMCs from blood, collected 11 to 12 days after vaccination. These TCRs come from a man between 50 and 59 years old who received an inactivated influenza vaccine. Both conserved end residues are part of each CDR3. The D gene is left open where the match is weak. Clone size appears in some rows only: once, few, many, or a class for an expanded clone.

TRBJ1-4	NA	TRBV7-9	NA	CASSLGPQLNEKLFF	TGTGCCAGCAGCTTAGGGCCCCAACTAAATGAAAAACTGTTTTTT
TRBJ2-3	NA	TRBV20-1	many	CSARGGWDTQYF	TGCAGTGCTAGGGGGGGCTGGGATACGCAGTATTTT
TRBJ2-7	NA	TRBV4-3	few	CASSQDFGAGEQYF	TGCGCCAGCAGCCAAGATTTTGGGGCGGGCGAGCAGTACTTC
TRBJ1-1	TRBD1	TRBV6-5	few	CASSYSTGVGEAFF	TGTGCCAGCAGTTACTCGACAGGGGTGGGTGAAGCTTTCTTT
TRBJ2-5	TRBD1	TRBV10-3	few	CAISEPGGLQTQYF	TGTGCCATCAGTGAGCCAGGGGGCCTTCAGACCCAGTACTTC
TRBJ2-1	NA	TRBV20-1	few	CSATHGGGRGMGEQFF	TGCAGTGCTACACATGGAGGGGGCAGGGGGATGGGTGAGCAGTTCTTC
TRBJ2-7	NA	TRBV7-2	NA	CASSWGWSYEQYF	TGTGCCAGCAGCTGGGGGTGGTCCTACGAGCAGTACTTC
TRBJ2-3	NA	TRBV6-5	few	CASSYGGAGTDTQYF	TGTGCCAGCAGTTACGGGGGGGCCGGCACAGATACGCAGTATTTT
TRBJ1-4	NA	TRBV4-3	few	CASSQGGGSISNEKLFF	TGCGCCAGCAGCCAAGGGGGCGGATCTATATCTAATGAAAAACTGTTTTTT
TRBJ2-7	TRBD1	TRBV5-1	few	CASSLVGQGNHEQYF	TGCGCCAGCAGCTTGGTCGGACAGGGGAACCACGAGCAGTACTTC
TRBJ2-5	NA	TRBV12-3/TRBV12-4	NA	CASSTGTAETQYF	TGTGCCAGCAGTACCGGGACTGCAGAGACCCAGTACTTC
TRBJ2-3	NA	TRBV10-3	NA	CAISGGILNTDTQYF	TGTGCCATCAGTGGAGGGATCCTCAACACAGATACGCAGTATTTT
TRBJ1-4	NA	TRBV7-6	NA	CASSLSAGGPEKLFF	TGTGCCAGCAGCTTATCAGCGGGGGGACCCGAAAAACTGTTTTTT
TRBJ2-7	TRBD2	TRBV7-9	few	CASSSGTRPYEQYF	TGTGCCAGCAGCTCGGGGACTAGACCCTACGAGCAGTACTTC
TRBJ2-2	TRBD1	TRBV12-3/TRBV12-4	many	CASSLDRTSPGELFF	TGTGCCAGCAGTCTGGACAGGACTTCCCCCGGGGAGCTGTTTTTT
TRBJ2-5	NA	TRBV4-2	NA	CASSQDLIAMETQYF	TGTGCCAGCAGCCAAGATCTGATAGCAATGGAGACCCAGTACTTC
TRBJ2-3	TRBD2	TRBV25-1	NA	CASSDSGGSEDTQYF	TGTGCCAGCAGTGATAGCGGGGGGAGTGAAGATACGCAGTATTTT
TRBJ2-7	TRBD2	TRBV6-2/TRBV6-3	many	CASSPGLAARGYEQYF	TGTGCCAGCAGCCCGGGACTAGCGGCGAGGGGCTACGAGCAGTACTTC
TRBJ2-7	TRBD2	TRBV15	few	CATRETSGHYEQYF	TGTGCCACCAGAGAGACTAGCGGACACTACGAGCAGTACTTC
TRBJ2-7	TRBD2	TRBV5-1	NA	CASSGLSPGGASSVLEQYF	TGCGCCAGCAGCGGACTCAGTCCCGGGGGGGCCTCGAGTGTCCTCGAGCAGTACTTC
TRBJ2-5	NA	TRBV2	few	CASKVQGQETQYF	TGTGCCAGCAAAGTGCAGGGACAAGAGACCCAGTACTTC
TRBJ1-4	NA	TRBV27	NA	CASSPWGGTNEKLFF	TGTGCCAGCAGTCCCTGGGGGGGCACTAATGAAAAACTGTTTTTT
TRBJ2-7	NA	TRBV12-3/TRBV12-4	few	CASSLTQGVYEQYF	TGTGCCAGCAGTTTAACTCAAGGGGTGTACGAGCAGTACTTC
TRBJ1-4	NA	TRBV27	NA	CASSTLNSGLLFF	TGTGCCAGCAGTACCCTAAACAGTGGTTTACTGTTTTTT
TRBJ1-1	NA	TRBV20-1	NA	CSARRDGNTEAFF	TGCAGTGCTCGACGGGACGGGAACACTGAAGCTTTCTTT
TRBJ2-5	NA	TRBV29-1	NA	CSVRPGETQYF	TGCAGCGTTCGGCCTGGGGAGACCCAGTACTTC
TRBJ1-5	NA	TRBV12-3/TRBV12-4	NA	CASRTAASQPQHF	TGTGCCAGCAGGACTGCGGCGTCCCAGCCCCAGCATTTT
TRBJ2-1	NA	TRBV14	many	CASSPRGAYNEQFF	TGTGCCAGCAGCCCGCGAGGGGCCTACAATGAGCAGTTCTTC
TRBJ2-4	TRBD2	TRBV20-1	NA	CSARVGGSSKNIQYF	TGCAGTGCTAGGGTTGGCGGGAGCTCCAAAAACATTCAGTACTTC
TRBJ2-7	TRBD2	TRBV4-2	NA	CASSDWTAAIGTASGKYEQYF	TGTGCCAGCAGCGACTGGACAGCAGCTATAGGCACAGCTAGCGGGAAGTACGAGCAGTACTTC
TRBJ2-3	NA	TRBV24-1	NA	CATSSPKPTSTDTQYF	TGTGCCACCAGTAGCCCTAAACCTACTAGCACAGATACGCAGTATTTT
TRBJ1-4	NA	TRBV7-9	NA	CASSSGGVRIEKLFF	TGTGCCAGCAGCTCTGGAGGCGTGAGAATTGAAAAACTGTTTTTT
TRBJ2-2	NA	TRBV2	many	CASSRPSANTGELFF	TGTGCCAGCAGTCGACCTAGTGCCAACACCGGGGAGCTGTTTTTT
TRBJ2-1	NA	TRBV7-8	NA	CASSPEGTGENEQFF	TGTGCCAGCAGCCCAGAAGGAACGGGCGAAAATGAGCAGTTCTTC
TRBJ2-3	NA	TRBV6-5	NA	CASSRPRAAQYF	TGTGCCAGCAGTAGGCCCAGGGCGGCGCAGTATTTT
TRBJ2-2	NA	TRBV5-1	NA	CASSSGTGSPGELFF	TGCGCCAGCAGCTCCGGGACGGGTAGTCCCGGGGAGCTGTTTTTT
TRBJ1-1	TRBD1	TRBV18	NA	CASSPPQAGGRNTEAFF	TGTGCCAGCTCACCACCCCAGGCAGGGGGGCGGAACACTGAAGCTTTCTTT
TRBJ2-3	TRBD2	TRBV7-2	few	CASSRTSATDTQYF	TGTGCCAGCAGCCGGACTAGCGCAACAGATACGCAGTATTTT